This entry features one TCR beta chain sequence. These data belong to a study of CD8+CD57+ T cells in acquired aplastic anemia. Study-wide context: Average DNA yield from sorted CD4+ and CD8+ cells was about 3 ug.

The V gene's germline CDR1 is SGHNT and CDR2 YYREEE (reference sequence). The CDR3 runs 19 residues. V lost 1 base, J lost 1 base, and 10 bases stayed unmatched. Profiling of TCR beta VDJ combinations and CDR3 sequences used genomic DNA as template. TCRdb reanalysed the reads using MiXCR and keeps one entry per CDR3 protein. This sample has some 170,000 distinct CDR3 sequences, with around half found just once. Selection for sequencing was limited to patients who had shown CD8+CD57+ cell expansion by flow cytometry. A severe acquired aplastic anemia diagnosis applied to all patients. Blood sampling was performed on the patients, and none of them had received therapy by then.

The chain joins TRBV5-4 to TRBJ2-3, with 12 bases matching TRBD2. This receptor was identified in a human donor with aplastic anemia. Sample: sorted CD4+, CD8+, or CD8+CD57+ T cells (not recorded which) from PBMCs. In DNA, the CDR3 is TGTGCCAGCAGCTTGCAAACCATGACTAGCGGGGGCCGCACAGATACGCAGTATTTT. It yields the protein CASSLQTMTSGGRTDTQYF.